The 11 T cell receptor beta chains reported below all come from one sample, sequenced in a study of Tregs in tolerant kidney transplant recipients. TCRdb's copy holds only in-frame clones and misses some; the assay was immunoSEQ multiplex PCR. The record lists roughly 53,000 clones, of which the ten most abundant hold 0.83%. The sample here was CD4+ T cells from blood, taken before the transplant. These receptors were obtained from a human donor who received a combined kidney and bone marrow transplant.

To note about this clone: Read data end 3 residues before the CDR3 end; the end is taken from the germline J gene. The V and J genes are TRBV19 and TRBJ2-1; 9 bases fit TRBD2. In germline, CDR1 is LNHDA, CDR2 SQIVND (reference sequence). Trimming at V came to 3 bases and at J to 5 bases, leaving 8 bases not matched to a gene. CDR3 length: 16 amino acids. CDR3 amino acids: CASSIRGTSPHNEQFF. The sequenced CDR3 bases are TGTGCCAGTAGTATTAGGGGGACTAGCCCTCACAATGAG.

Comments on this clone: An end of the junction does not agree with germline; a read error may underlie this. The read ends 3 residues before the CDR3 terminus; that terminus is restored from the germline J gene. The V call is TRBV7-9, the J call TRBJ2-1; 9 nucleotides align to TRBD2. CDR3 size: 13 residues. The germline V gene has CDR1 SEHNR and CDR2 FQNEAQ (reference sequence). CDR3 bases read: TGCGCAGAGGGCAGCGGGAGGCCAAATGAG. Protein: CAEGSGRPNE. The entire CDR3 sequence reads CAEGSGRPNEQFF.

Remarks on this clone: The read comes to an end 3 residues before the CDR3 does, leaving the germline J gene to fill in the end. The V gene is TRBV2, the J gene TRBJ1-6, with TRBD1 matching 7 bases. CDR3 size: 11 residues. CDR1 is SNHLY and CDR2 is FYNNEI in the germline V gene. CDR3 DNA (partial): TGTGCCAGCACCGACAGGGTGCCC. Translated, it gives CASTDRVP. The entire CDR3 protein is CASTDRVPLHF.

As regards this clone: The CDR3 is cut off 3 residues early in the read; its end comes from the germline J gene. V and J are TRBV18 and TRBJ1-1; the D gene is possibly TRBD1 (6 bases). Trimming shortened V by 2 bases and J by 1 base, and 17 bases separated the two germline ends. CDR3 length: 17 residues. In germline, CDR1 is KGHSH, CDR2 LQKENI. CDR3 protein: CASSPISLGASNTEAFF. The part of the CDR3 DNA that was read is TGTGCCAGCTCACCAATATCCCTGGGGGCTTCGAACACTGAA.

Concerning this clone itself: The read halts 3 residues ahead of the CDR3 end, with the missing end drawn from the germline J gene. The chain employs TRBV2 and TRBJ2-2; 11 bases agree with TRBD2. CDR1 and CDR2 (germline): SNHLY, FYNNEI. The trim removed 2 bases at V and 5 bases at J, leaving 7 bases unmatched. CDR3 length equals 17 residues. Incomplete CDR3 DNA: TGTGCCAGCAGTGAAAACCTAGCGGGGGGTAGGACCGGGGAG. Residues: CASSENLAGGRTGE. The CDR3 in full is CASSENLAGGRTGELFF.

Details on this clone: The read halts 3 residues ahead of the CDR3 end, with the missing end drawn from the germline J gene. The chain employs TRBV10-1 and TRBJ2-3; D not certain. CDR3 size: 14 residues. V lost 0 bases, J lost 0 bases, and 4 bases lay in between. Per the germline V gene, CDR1 is WNHNN and CDR2 is SYGVQD (reference sequence). The DNA read from the CDR3 is TGCGCCAGCAGTGAGTCACAGAGCACAGATACG. Its translation: CASSESQSTDT. From start to end, the CDR3 is CASSESQSTDTQYF.

Worth noting for this clone: The CDR3 is cut off 3 residues early in the read; its end comes from the germline J gene. The rearrangement links TRBV6-2 or TRBV6-3 to TRBJ1-4, with D perhaps matching TRBD1 (5 bases). Germline CDR1 reads MNHEY; CDR2 reads SVGEGT. The CDR3 is made up of 16 amino acids. The CDR3 loop reads CASSSILSGSGGKLFF. The CDR3 DNA, read in part, is TGTGCCAGCAGTTCCATCCTCTCCGGGTCCGGGGGGAAA.

With regard to this clone: With the read ending 3 residues before the CDR3 end, the germline J gene is used to fill in that end. V usage is TRBV5-1 and J usage is TRBJ1-1, with a possible D match to TRBD1 (6 bases). CDR3 size: 14 residues. Germline CDR1 is SGHRS and CDR2 is YFSETQ. Between the trimmed V and J ends, which lost 0 bases and 4 bases, there was a span of 10 bases. CDR3 amino acids: CASSLEGGSTEAFF. CDR3 bases read: TGCGCCAGCAGCTTGGAAGGGGGTAGCACTGAA.

Of note for this clone: Coverage ceases 3 residues before the CDR3 finishes, and the germline J gene fills in the end. V and J are TRBV19 and TRBJ2-7; 8 bases are a match to TRBD2. The length of the CDR3 is 14 residues. The germline gives CDR1 LNHDA, CDR2 SQIVND (reference sequence). Losses at the gene ends were 8 bases for V and 4 bases for J; bases not matched to a gene: 10. CDR3: CASRPTAGGYEQYF. CDR3 bases read: TGTGCCAGTCGACCGACGGCGGGAGGATACGAG.

Of note for this clone: The CDR3 end is not reached by the read, which stops 3 residues before it; the germline J gene fills it in. J is TRBJ2-7 and V is TRBV18; 8 bases align to TRBD2. Germline assignment: CDR1 KGHSH and CDR2 LQKENI. The CDR3 consists of 18 residues. V was clipped by 2 bases and J by 5 bases; unmatched bases: 17. CDR3 bases read: TGTGCCAGCTCACCAGAGGGAGGCCGGGGGGGCCTTGGGGACGAG. Amino acid sequence: CASSPEGGRGGLGDE. The complete CDR3 sequence is CASSPEGGRGGLGDEQYF. Looking up the rest from reference TRBV18 and TRBJ2-7 gives the full variable domain: NAGVMQNPRHLVRRRGQEARLRCSPMKGHSHVYWYRQLPEEGLKFMVYLQKENIIDESGMPKERFSAEFPKEGPSILRIQQVVRGDSAAYFCASSPEGGRGGLGDEQYFGPGTRLTVT.

This CDR3 is CASSLTGWSGYGYTF. The CDR3 bases that were read are TGTGCCAGCAGCTTGACAGGGTGGAGTGGTTATGGC. The chain employs TRBV5-6 and TRBJ1-2; weak D call: TRBD1 (6 bases). Read sequence stops 3 residues before the CDR3 end, and the germline J gene provides the missing end. Per germline, CDR1 SGHDT and CDR2 YYEEEE. The CDR3 is 15 residues long. V was cut by 1 base and J by 5 bases, with 15 bases left in between.